These 28 T cell receptor beta chains came from one sample sequenced in a study of cytomegalovirus exposure and HLA in healthy donors. This PCR relied on a set of 60 Vbeta primers and 13 Jbeta primers. Method: immunoSEQ multiplex PCR; TCRdb's copy keeps in-frame clones and lacks some. The data show 110,000 to 150,000 clones, about 75% seen once. The sample consisted of PBMCs. The source of these receptors is a woman aged 25 to 39 in good health and CMV-seronegative.

This clone was observed a handful of times. V and J are TRBV18 and TRBJ2-7; TRBD1 is a possible D gene (5 bases). CDR3 length: 15 residues. Trimming removed 2 bases at V and 1 base at J, with 12 bases between. Germline CDR1 KGHSH, CDR2 LQKENI. CDR3 in DNA: TGTGCCAGCTCACCAGTTGGACAATTTTCCTACGAGCAGTACTTC. This translates into CASSPVGQFSYEQYF.

The rearrangement uses TRBV19 and TRBJ1-6; 7 bases fit TRBD1. CDR1 and CDR2 from the germline V gene are LNHDA and SQIVND (reference sequence). This CDR3 is built from 16 residues. With V trimmed by 5 bases and J by 6 bases, 10 bases remained unmatched. The CDR3 DNA reads as TGTGCCAGTAGTGTTTCCGGGACAGCCCTTAATTCACCCCTCCACTTT. Its translation: CASSVSGTALNSPLHF.

The gene calls are TRBV14 and TRBJ2-7; 10 positions agree with TRBD2. V lost 4 bases, J lost 2 bases, and 5 bases stayed unmatched. This CDR3 has 15 amino acids. Germline values: CDR1 SGHDN, CDR2 FVKESK. CDR3 sequence: CASSLLAGVTYEQYF. The CDR3 DNA is TGTGCCAGCAGCCTTCTAGCGGGGGTTACCTACGAGCAGTACTTC.

The CDR3 DNA is TGCGCCAGCACGACAGGACCTAGGACAGTCCTTACCTACGAGCAGTACTTC. It yields the protein CASTTGPRTVLTYEQYF. The gene calls are TRBV5-1 and TRBJ2-7; D may be TRBD1 (6 bases). The ends were cut back, 6 bases at V and 2 bases at J, with 24 bases in the middle. The CDR3 has 17 residues. From germline, CDR1 is SGHRS and CDR2 YFSETQ.

The chain couples TRBV7-2 to TRBJ2-1; the match to TRBD1 covers 8 bases. V lost 5 bases and J lost 9; bases outside the gene matches: 9. The V gene's germline CDR1 is SGHTA and CDR2 FQGNSA. This CDR3 is built from 14 residues. This chain's CDR3 is CASSPGQGWGEQFF. The CDR3 DNA reads as TGTGCCAGCAGCCCCGGACAGGGATGGGGTGAGCAGTTCTTC. The full variable domain, in which reference TRBV7-2 and TRBJ2-1 provide the parts outside the CDR3, is GAGVSQSPSNKVTEKGKDVELRCDPISGHTALYWYRQSLGQGLEFLIYFQGNSAPDKSGLPSDRFSAERTGGSVSTLTIQRTQQEDSAVYLCASSPGQGWGEQFFGPGTRLTVL.

This chain joins TRBV5-5 and TRBJ1-5; 8 bases map to TRBD1. J lost 5 bases, V lost 4 bases, and 14 bases had no gene match. Germline loops: CDR1 SGHKS, CDR2 YYEKEE (reference sequence). This CDR3 has 17 residues. CDR3 in DNA: TGTGCCAGCAGCGATGGCTTCCAGGGGGCGGCGTATCAGCCCCAGCATTTT. It specifies CASSDGFQGAAYQPQHF.

With regard to this clone: Other DNA variants within this sample encode the same CDR3. CDR3 sequence reads: CASSVQGNTEAFF. The CDR3 DNA reads as TGTGCCAGCAGTGTTCAGGGAAACACTGAAGCTTTCTTT. This rearrangement joins TRBV6-1 to TRBJ1-1, with D perhaps matching TRBD1 (5 bases). Germline CDR1 and CDR2: MNHNS and SASEGT. CDR3 length: 13 amino acids. The ends were cut back, 4 bases at V and 2 bases at J, with 8 bases in the middle.

V is TRBV25-1 and J is TRBJ1-1, with 11 bases lining up with TRBD1. The trim removed 3 bases at V and 2 bases at J, leaving 8 bases unmatched. This CDR3 is built from 17 residues. Germline V CDR1 and CDR2: MGHDK, SYGVNS. The CDR3 is CASSDHGQGAINTEAFF. Here the CDR3 DNA reads TGTGCCAGCAGTGATCACGGACAGGGGGCGATTAACACTGAAGCTTTCTTT.

V and J are TRBV5-1 and TRBJ1-6, with TRBD1 matching over 10 bases. This CDR3 comprises 17 residues. Germline V gene lookup returns CDR1 SGHRS and CDR2 YFSETQ. Unmatched junction bases numbered 10, after V lost 4 bases and J lost 6 bases. In DNA form, the CDR3 reads TGCGCCAGCAGCGTTACCGGGACAGGGGTGGGTAATTCACCCCTCCACTTT. Its translation is CASSVTGTGVGNSPLHF.

J is TRBJ1-1 and V is TRBV5-1, with no clear D. The germline CDR1 and CDR2 sequences are SGHRS and YFSETQ. The CDR3 is made up of 13 amino acids. Between the trimmed V and J ends, which lost 0 bases and 2 bases, there was a span of 5 bases. The CDR3 bases are TGCGCCAGCAGCTTGGCCCATAACACTGAAGCTTTCTTT. Translated: CASSLAHNTEAFF.

The chain recombines TRBV25-1 with TRBJ1-1; D gene unclear. V was clipped by 8 bases and J by 7 bases, with 23 bases between them. The germline V gene has CDR1 MGHDK and CDR2 SYGVNS. This CDR3 spans 15 amino acids. In nucleotides, the CDR3 is TGTGCCAGCTCAAGACCCGGAGCTACGCCTGGTGAAGCTTTCTTT. Translated, it gives CASSRPGATPGEAFF.

The V gene is TRBV6-1, the J gene TRBJ1-6, with D possibly being TRBD1 (6 bases). Trimming stripped 3 bases from V and 10 bases from J, with 10 bases between. This CDR3 is 13 amino acids long. Per the germline V gene, CDR1 is MNHNS and CDR2 is SASEGT. The CDR3 spells CASSEDSISPLHF. The CDR3 DNA reads as TGTGCCAGCAGTGAGGACAGCATCTCACCCCTCCACTTT.

The chain is built from TRBV6-1 and TRBJ1-1; 7 bases are a match to TRBD1. The CDR3 has 13 residues. Unmatched junction bases numbered 6, after V lost 7 bases and J lost 4 bases. The germline V gene encodes CDR1 MNHNS and CDR2 SASEGT. The CDR3 region has the DNA TGTGCCAGCATGGCGCAGGGGGGCACTGAAGCTTTCTTT. Its translation: CASMAQGGTEAFF.

The chain joins TRBV7-2 to TRBJ1-1; 7 bases agree with TRBD1. There are 15 residues in the CDR3. Germline CDR1 is SGHTA and CDR2 is FQGNSA. The junction had 6 bases not matched to a gene; V was cut back by 2 bases and J by 3 bases. The CDR3 protein is CASSLRQGSDTEAFF. CDR3 nucleotide sequence: TGTGCCAGCAGCTTACGACAGGGATCGGACACTGAAGCTTTCTTT.

This sequence joins TRBV7-9 and TRBJ2-5, with 11 bases that match TRBD2. The junction had 11 bases not matched to a gene; V was cut back by 2 bases and J by 3 bases. Germline assignment: CDR1 SEHNR and CDR2 FQNEAQ (reference sequence). The CDR3 runs to 18 residues. CDR3 coding DNA: TGTGCCAGCAGCTTAAAAGACCGTCTAGCGGGGGGTGAAGAGACCCAGTACTTC. This sequence encodes CASSLKDRLAGGEETQYF. Using reference TRBV7-9 and TRBJ2-5 for the parts outside the CDR3, the full variable domain is DTGVSQNPRHKITKRGQNVTFRCDPISEHNRLYWYRQTLGQGPEFLTYFQNEAQLEKSRLLSDRFSAERPKGSFSTLEIQRTEQGDSAMYLCASSLKDRLAGGEETQYFGPGTRLLVL.

This clone has only a few counts. This chain uses TRBV7-9 with TRBJ2-1; 9 nucleotides match TRBD1. Unmatched junction bases numbered 12, after V lost 5 bases and J lost 4 bases. The germline V gene encodes CDR1 SEHNR and CDR2 FQNEAQ (reference sequence). The CDR3 sequence is 17 residues long. The chain's CDR3 is CASSAGTGSARYNEQFF. The CDR3 region has the DNA TGTGCCAGCAGCGCAGGGACAGGGTCGGCGAGGTACAATGAGCAGTTCTTC.

This CDR3 reads CASSHRTGFEAFF. CDR3 sequence (DNA): TGTGCCAGCAGCCACCGGACAGGTTTTGAAGCTTTCTTT. The chain uses TRBV21-1 and TRBJ1-1; TRBD1, as called in the table, went unchecked against the DNA. TRBV21-1 is termed a pseudogene. CDR3 length: 13 residues.

The chain uses TRBV11-2 and TRBJ1-4; maybe TRBD1 (6 bases). The CDR3 is 15 residues long. Germline V CDR1 and CDR2: SGHAT, FQNNGV. The V gene lost 4 bases and the J gene lost 7 bases, with 16 bases spanning the gap. CDR3 in amino acids: CASSSGPSRGEKLFF. The CDR3, as DNA: TGTGCCAGCAGCTCGGGGCCCTCCAGGGGTGAAAAACTGTTTTTT.

V is TRBV19 and J is TRBJ2-3; 10 nucleotides agree with TRBD2. The J segment lost 0 bases and the V segment lost 3 bases, leaving 3 bases of the junction unmatched. The V gene's germline CDR1 is LNHDA and CDR2 SQIVND (reference sequence). The CDR3 runs 16 residues. The DNA of the CDR3 is TGTGCCAGTAGTATCCTAGCGGGGGCTAGCACAGATACGCAGTATTTT. This translates into CASSILAGASTDTQYF.

CDR3 region: CASSQDAQGRETQYF. The CDR3 DNA reads TGCGCCAGCAGCCAAGATGCACAGGGGCGAGAGACCCAGTACTTC. The chain uses TRBV4-3 and TRBJ2-5; 7 bases are a match to TRBD1. Trimming cost V 0 bases and J 4 bases; bases outside gene matches: 5. The CDR3 is 15 residues long. Germline values: CDR1 LGHNA, CDR2 YSLEER.

The chain combines TRBV19 with TRBJ1-6, with a tentative D call TRBD1 (6 bases). CDR1 and CDR2 (germline): LNHDA, SQIVND (reference sequence). The germline V and J ends were trimmed by 7 bases and 8 bases, with 15 bases remaining between them. The CDR3 contains 14 residues. CDR3 sequence: CASTTRGTYSPLHF. CDR3 DNA: TGTGCCAGTACCACCAGGGGAACCTATTCACCCCTCCACTTT.

This chain joins TRBV6-5 and TRBJ2-2; tentatively, D is TRBD2 (7 bases). There are 15 residues in the CDR3. Germline loops: CDR1 MNHEY, CDR2 SVGAGI. V dropped 7 bases and J dropped 0 bases, with 12 bases sitting between them. The CDR3 protein is CASKRDTTNTGELFF. The CDR3 DNA is TGTGCCAGCAAGCGGGACACAACGAACACCGGGGAGCTGTTTTTT.

V and J are TRBV4-2 and TRBJ2-7; 10 bases fit TRBD2. With V trimmed by 0 bases and J by 4 bases, 9 bases remained unmatched. This CDR3 has 17 amino acids. The V gene's germline CDR1 is LGHNA and CDR2 YNFKEQ. The CDR3 reads CASSQESGAGGFYEQYF. CDR3 sequence (DNA): TGTGCCAGCAGCCAAGAATCGGGAGCGGGGGGGTTTTACGAGCAGTACTTC.

The rearrangement uses TRBV19 and TRBJ2-5; TRBD2 aligns across 8 bases. The CDR3 sequence is 15 residues long. CDR1 is LNHDA, CDR2 SQIVND, per germline (reference sequence). With V trimmed by 4 bases and J by 4 bases, 8 bases remained unmatched. The CDR3 nucleotides are TGTGCCAGTAGTAGTTTGTTAGCGGGGAGAGAGACCCAGTACTTC. Translated: CASSSLLAGRETQYF.

The chain employs TRBV12-5 and TRBJ1-5, with 9 bases that match TRBD1. The CDR3 totals 19 residues. Germline V gives CDR1 LGHNT, CDR2 FRNRAP. J lost 0 bases, V lost 1 base, and 10 bases had no gene match. CDR3 bases: TGTGCTAGTGGTTTGGCGTTGACCGGGACAGGGATTAGCAATCAGCCCCAGCATTTT. Its protein is CASGLALTGTGISNQPQHF.

The chain uses TRBV25-1 and TRBJ1-6; D gene uncertain. V was pared by 7 bases and J by 9 bases, with 16 bases between. From germline, CDR1 is MGHDK and CDR2 SYGVNS. The CDR3 length is 14 residues. The CDR3 sequence is CASNEGGGTSPLHF. Here the CDR3 DNA reads TGTGCCAGCAACGAGGGAGGAGGCACTTCACCCCTCCACTTT.

V usage is TRBV5-1 and J usage is TRBJ1-5, with TRBD1 matching 9 bases. The CDR3 is 15 amino acids. CDR1 SGHRS and CDR2 YFSETQ come from the germline V gene. V trimming: 5 bases; J trimming: 4 bases; junction bases outside the gene matches: 7. In DNA form, the CDR3 reads TGCGCCAGCAGAAAGGGACAGGGTGGAAATCAGCCCCAGCATTTT. This sequence encodes CASRKGQGGNQPQHF.

V and J are TRBV5-4 and TRBJ1-2; TRBD1 matches 8 bases. CDR3 length equals 15 residues. The V and J ends lost 0 bases and 9 bases, in that order; junction bases with no gene match: 10. Per germline, CDR1 SGHNT and CDR2 YYREEE (reference sequence). The CDR3 protein is CASSLATGDVVRYTF. The DNA for the CDR3 is TGTGCCAGCAGCTTGGCGACAGGGGACGTGGTTCGCTACACCTTC.